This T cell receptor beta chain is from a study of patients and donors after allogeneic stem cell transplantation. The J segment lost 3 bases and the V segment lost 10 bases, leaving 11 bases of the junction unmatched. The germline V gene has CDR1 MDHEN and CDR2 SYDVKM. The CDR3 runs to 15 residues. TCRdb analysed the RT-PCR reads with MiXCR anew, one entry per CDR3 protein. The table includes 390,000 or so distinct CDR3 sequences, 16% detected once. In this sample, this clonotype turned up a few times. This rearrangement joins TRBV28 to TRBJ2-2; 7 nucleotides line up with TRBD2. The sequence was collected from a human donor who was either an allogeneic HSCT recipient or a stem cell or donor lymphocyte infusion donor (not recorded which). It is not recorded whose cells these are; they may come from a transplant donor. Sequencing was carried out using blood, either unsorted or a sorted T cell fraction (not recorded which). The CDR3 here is CATGLSGGDTGELFF. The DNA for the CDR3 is TGTGCCACCGGTCTTTCGGGAGGCGACACCGGGGAGCTGTTTTTT.